This T cell receptor (beta chain) was retrieved from a study of neoadjuvant anti-PD-1 for oral cavity cancer. In the study overall: Non-progressing patients received a fourth nivolumab dose near day 43, then surgery on days 50-56.

Assay used: immunoSEQ multiplex PCR; TCRdb lists only in-frame clones, some missing. Seen here are over 8,500 clones, around 63% observed once, and the top ten hold roughly 8%. CDR3 length: 13 residues. The V segment lost 2 bases and the J segment 8 bases; nucleotides outside the gene matches: 1. In germline, CDR1 is MNHEY, CDR2 SMNVEV (reference sequence). The chain recombines TRBV27 with TRBJ2-1; 9 positions match TRBD1. Sequences were derived from tumor tissue, sampled before nivolumab (anti-PD-1) treatment. The receptor was isolated from a person aged 40-85 years with oral cavity squamous cell carcinoma. The CDR3 DNA follows: TGTGCCAGCAGTTTAACAGGGGGCTATGAGCAGTTCTTC. It yields the protein CASSLTGGYEQFF.